This T cell receptor (beta chain) was recorded in a study of cytomegalovirus exposure and HLA in healthy donors. PCR was performed using 60 Vbeta and 13 Jbeta primers. The assay was immunoSEQ multiplex PCR, and TCRdb's table has in-frame clones only and misses some. The table records 200,000 to 250,000 clones, roughly 80% of them present only once. The CDR3 sequence is 13 residues long. With 0 bases removed from V and 7 bases from J, the gap between germline ends came to 9 bases. Germline-derived CDR1 and CDR2 are KGHSH and LQKENI. With respect to this clone: Its matching antigen is unknown.

Study conclusions and caveats: In an earlier analysis, most TCR beta V segments were productive about 87% or about 30% of the time. Follow-up analysis found HLA locus-dependent TCR association rates, highest for DRB1 and lowest for HLA-C. Analyzed later, most CMV-associated TCR beta chains appeared HLA-restricted.

This clonotype was obtained from a girl aged 2-10 years in good health and CMV-seronegative. The sequencing sample was made of PBMCs. J is TRBJ1-2 and V is TRBV18; D is perhaps TRBD1 (6 bases). The CDR3 sequence: CASSPPTRGGYTF. As DNA, the CDR3 is TGTGCCAGCTCACCACCTACCAGGGGTGGCTACACCTTC.